Below, 7 T cell receptor beta chains from the same sample are listed, as sequenced in a study of somatic mutations in cytotoxic T cells in rheumatoid arthritis. Some clones are missing from TCRdb's copy, which holds only in-frame ones; the method was immunoSEQ multiplex PCR. The data show around 29,000 clones, with 80% to 85% seen just once and 7.5% to 10% held by the top ten. The sample taken for sequencing was CD8+ T cells sorted from blood. The receptor set was obtained from an adult with rheumatoid arthritis.

The chain joins TRBV29-1 to TRBJ2-1, with D perhaps given as TRBD1 or TRBD2 (5 bases each). Trimming pared 2 bases from V and 3 bases from J, leaving 17 bases between. Germline V lookup: CDR1 SQVTM, CDR2 ANQGSEA. CDR3 length equals 16 residues. CDR3 coding DNA: TGCAGCGTTGAAACCCCCCGGGACCGAAGCTACAATGAGCAGTTCTTC. Encoded protein: CSVETPRDRSYNEQFF.

This clone was detected only a few times. V gene TRBV9 combines with J gene TRBJ2-7; 8 bases agree with TRBD1. Germline V gene data show CDR1 as SGDLS and CDR2 as YYNGEE. CDR3 length: 15 residues. The V segment lost 0 bases and the J segment 1 base; nucleotides outside the gene matches: 3. Here the CDR3 DNA reads TGTGCCAGCAGCGTAGGGGGACAGGCATCCTACGAGCAGTACTTC. Amino acids: CASSVGGQASYEQYF.

This rearrangement joins TRBV29-1 to TRBJ1-2, with a weak D call TRBD1 (6 bases). Germline CDR1 SQVTM, CDR2 ANQGSEA. This CDR3 contains 13 residues. V was cut by 4 bases and J by 1 base, with 10 bases left in between. The CDR3 DNA reads TGCAGCGTTGTGGGGGCCAGTAACTATGGCTACACCTTC. This translates into CSVVGASNYGYTF.

The chain employs TRBV5-1 and TRBJ2-3; no clear D. From germline, CDR1 is SGHRS and CDR2 YFSETQ. CDR3 length equals 14 residues. V lost 0 bases and J lost 5, with 10 bases in between. This CDR3 reads CASSLEAQRDTQYF. CDR3 sequence (DNA): TGCGCCAGCAGCTTGGAAGCCCAGAGAGATACGCAGTATTTT.

V is TRBV27 and J is TRBJ2-5; TRBD1 matches at 7 bases. J lost 2 bases, V lost 6 bases, and 6 bases had no gene match. Germline CDR1 and CDR2: MNHEY and SMNVEV (reference sequence). CDR3 length equals 14 residues. In nucleotides, the CDR3 is TGTGCCAGCAGGGTGACAGGGTGGCAAGAGACCCAGTACTTC. Translation gives CASRVTGWQETQYF.

V and J are TRBV10-3 and TRBJ2-7, with 7 bases identical to TRBD2. CDR3 length: 15 residues. V trimming: 0 bases; J trimming: 4 bases; junction bases outside the gene matches: 6. Germline V gene data show CDR1 as ENHRY and CDR2 as SYGVKD. The CDR3 is CAISESGREIYEQYF. The CDR3 bases are TGTGCCATCAGTGAGTCGGGGCGGGAGATTTACGAGCAGTACTTC.

The chain employs TRBV7-8 and TRBJ1-5; a possible D gene is TRBD1 (6 bases). Per the germline V gene, CDR1 is SGHVS and CDR2 is FQNEAQ. CDR3 length equals 16 residues. The ends were cut back, 4 bases at V and 1 base at J, with 14 bases in the middle. CDR3 coding DNA: TGTGCCAGCAGCTCAAAGGGGGGGCTCAGCAATCAGCCCCAGCATTTT. As protein: CASSSKGGLSNQPQHF.